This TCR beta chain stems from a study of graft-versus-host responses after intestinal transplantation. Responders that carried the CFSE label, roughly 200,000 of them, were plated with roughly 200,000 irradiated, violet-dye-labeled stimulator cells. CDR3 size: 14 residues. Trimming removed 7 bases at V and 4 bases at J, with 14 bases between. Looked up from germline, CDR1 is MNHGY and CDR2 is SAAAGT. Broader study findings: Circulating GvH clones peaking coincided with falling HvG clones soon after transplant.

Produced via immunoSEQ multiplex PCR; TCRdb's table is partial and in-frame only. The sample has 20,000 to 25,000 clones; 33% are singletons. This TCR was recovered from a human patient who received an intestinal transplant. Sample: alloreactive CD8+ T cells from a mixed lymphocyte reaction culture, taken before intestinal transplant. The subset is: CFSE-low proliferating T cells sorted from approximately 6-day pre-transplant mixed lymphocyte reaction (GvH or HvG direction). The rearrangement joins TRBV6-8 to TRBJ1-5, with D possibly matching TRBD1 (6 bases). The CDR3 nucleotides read TGTGCCAGCACCAACGGGGGGGCTAATCAGCCCCAGCATTTT. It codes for CASTNGGANQPQHF.